The 26 T cell receptor beta chains listed next were all sequenced from one sample in a study of human T cells and chemical hapten exposure. TCRdb recomputed calls from the RACE reads with MiXCR, one row per CDR3 protein. The data show about 82,000 distinct CDR3 sequences, 6% to 8.5% seen once. Time point meaning: patch test 2, 6 weeks after DPC sensitization. Specified treatment: therapeutic diphenylcyclopropenone sensitization with weekly scalp DPC. Specimen: whole blood, collected in connection with sensitization to the hapten diphenylcyclopropenone (DPC). Receptor source: a woman aged 25 to 39 with alopecia areata. Some clones in this sample may be carry-over from other donors' samples.

Ten or more counts support this clonotype. This chain joins TRBV12-3 or TRBV12-4 and TRBJ1-5, with 7 bases that match TRBD1. V dropped 5 bases and J dropped 2; count of bases not matched to a gene: 6. The CDR3 has 15 amino acids. CDR3 nucleotides: TGTGCCAGCAGTCAAGGGGGCAATGGCAATCAGCCCCAGCATTTT. Encoded protein: CASSQGGNGNQPQHF.

This clonotype was seen more than once but under ten times. The chain has TRBV30 and TRBJ1-6, with 8 bases matching TRBD1. V shed 5 bases, J shed 7 bases, and the junction held 7 bases outside the gene matches. Germline loops: CDR1 GTSNPN, CDR2 SVGIG (reference sequence). This CDR3 has 14 residues. The CDR3 region has the DNA TGTGCCTGGGGACAGGGAACTTTCAATTCACCCCTCCACTTT. It is translated as CAWGQGTFNSPLHF.

V and J are TRBV6-1 and TRBJ2-4; no definite D call. This CDR3 has 13 amino acids. The V end lost 1 base, the J end lost 2 bases, and 3 bases lay between the germline ends. In germline, CDR1 is MNHNS, CDR2 SASEGT. CDR3 DNA: TGTGCCAGCAGTGAAGGGTCCAAAAACATTCAGTACTTC. This encodes CASSEGSKNIQYF.

This clonotype appeared a few times. The genes are TRBV20-1 and TRBJ1-6, with a tentative D call TRBD1 (5 bases). The CDR3 loop spans 14 amino acids. The V end was cut by 6 bases, the J end by 3 bases, with 12 bases between. CDR1 and CDR2 (germline): DFQATT, SNEGSKA (reference sequence). CDR3 in amino acids: CSARRGSYNSPLHF. DNA of the CDR3: TGCAGTGCCCGGCGGGGCAGCTATAATTCACCCCTCCACTTT.

This clonotype was counted at least ten times. This chain uses TRBV12-5 with TRBJ2-2; D remains ambiguous. V shed 0 bases and J shed 6 bases, with 14 bases lying between them. CDR1 is LGHNT, CDR2 FRNRAP, per germline. The CDR3 is made up of 16 amino acids. The chain's CDR3 is CASGLVRGVLPGELFF. In DNA, the CDR3 is TGTGCTAGTGGTTTGGTACGCGGCGTCTTACCCGGGGAGCTGTTTTTT.

The chain recombines TRBV12-3 or TRBV12-4 with TRBJ1-5; the D gene is possibly TRBD1 (5 bases). Trimming took off 5 bases at V and 4 bases at J, with 9 bases between the two ends. The CDR3 extends over 13 amino acids. CDR3 in DNA: TGTGCCAGCAGTAAGACAGCAAATCAGCCCCAGCATTTT. Its translation: CASSKTANQPQHF.

The genes are TRBV6-5 and TRBJ1-2; D is unclear. Germline V gene lookup returns CDR1 MNHEY and CDR2 SVGAGI. V was cut by 2 bases and J by 2 bases, with 9 bases left in between. This CDR3 spans 14 amino acids. This chain's CDR3 is CASSYGRSNYGYTF. The CDR3 DNA sequence: TGTGCCAGCAGTTACGGCAGGAGCAACTATGGCTACACCTTC.

This clonotype was counted at least ten times. V usage is TRBV12-3 or TRBV12-4 and J usage is TRBJ2-5; D may be TRBD1 (6 bases). CDR3 length equals 15 residues. Trimming removed 5 bases at V and 5 bases at J, with 18 bases between. The CDR3 region has the DNA TGTGCCAGCAGTCTTCGGGCGCCTCAGGGGGAGACCCAGTACTTC. Residues: CASSLRAPQGETQYF.

In its sample, this clonotype was seen a few times. This chain's CDR3 is CASGDGTGGYQPQHF. The DNA of the CDR3 is TGTGCCAGCGGGGATGGGACAGGGGGATATCAGCCCCAGCATTTT. The chain has TRBV6-2 or TRBV6-3 and TRBJ1-5, with 11 bases identical to TRBD1. This CDR3 comprises 15 residues. The trim removed 8 bases at V and 5 bases at J, leaving 8 bases unmatched. Germline V CDR1 and CDR2: MNHEY, SVGEGT.

This clonotype was observed many times. The rearrangement uses TRBV10-3 and TRBJ2-3, with 7 bases that match TRBD1. The CDR3 length is 17 residues. The germline V gene has CDR1 ENHRY and CDR2 SYGVKD. V gave up 5 bases and J gave up 1 base; unmatched junction bases: 12. CDR3 residues: CAISQPGQKNGTDTQYF. The CDR3 bases are TGTGCCATCAGTCAACCGGGACAGAAGAATGGCACAGATACGCAGTATTTT.

The chain uses TRBV12-3 or TRBV12-4 and TRBJ1-1, with 8 bases aligning to TRBD1. CDR3 size: 16 residues. The V and J ends lost 3 bases and 4 bases, in that order; junction bases with no gene match: 10. CDR3 in DNA: TGTGCCAGCAGTTTGCAGGGGGCTCCATCGGGCACTGAAGCTTTCTTT. Translating gives CASSLQGAPSGTEAFF.

This clonotype was counted between two and nine times. V is TRBV2 and J is TRBJ1-2, with D perhaps TRBD1 (5 bases). V was shortened by 6 bases and J by 13 bases, with 21 bases between the two germline ends. The CDR3 is 13 residues long. CDR1 and CDR2 (germline): SNHLY, FYNNEI. The CDR3 is CASSEWQGYGVTF. The CDR3 DNA reads TGTGCCAGCAGCGAGTGGCAGGGCTATGGTGTCACCTTC.

This clonotype was counted only a few times. The chain joins TRBV19 to TRBJ1-2, with D uncertain. Germline V lookup: CDR1 LNHDA, CDR2 SQIVND (reference sequence). Trimming pared 4 bases from V and 4 bases from J, leaving 19 bases between. The CDR3 spans 16 residues. The CDR3 coding sequence is TGTGCCAGTAGTACCGGGTTGGACCAAACACTCTATGGCTACACCTTC. This encodes CASSTGLDQTLYGYTF.

This clonotype was observed many times. CDR3: CAISEIGGTEAFF. CDR3 DNA: TGTGCCATCAGTGAGATAGGGGGGACTGAAGCTTTCTTT. V usage is TRBV10-3 and J usage is TRBJ1-1; D is possibly TRBD1 (6 bases). V was trimmed by 2 bases and J by 5 bases, leaving 9 bases between them. Germline CDR1 is ENHRY and CDR2 is SYGVKD. The CDR3 length is 13 residues.

Note on this clonotype: A read error is likely, as this CDR3 ends without the conserved phenylalanine or tryptophan. The V call is TRBV29-1, the J call TRBJ1-5, with no clear D. Trimming took off 1 base at V and 7 bases at J, with 11 bases between the two ends. The CDR3 spans 13 residues. Germline CDR1 reads SQVTM; CDR2 reads ANQGSEA. This CDR3 reads CSVEVGRGQPQHS. For the CDR3, the DNA is TGCAGCGTTGAAGTGGGGAGAGGACAGCCCCAGCATTCT.

This clonotype came up many times. V and J are TRBV3-1 and TRBJ2-2, with D perhaps matching TRBD1 (6 bases). V lost 7 bases to trimming and J lost 0 bases, with 21 bases between them. This CDR3 spans 18 amino acids. Germline V CDR1 and CDR2: LGHDT, YNNKEL (reference sequence). CDR3 loop: CASNTFRDTRTNTGELFF. CDR3 DNA: TGTGCCAGCAACACATTCCGGGACACCCGGACGAACACCGGGGAGCTGTTTTTT.

A word on this clonotype: A read error is possible here, since a much larger clone lies one base away. V gene TRBV28 combines with J gene TRBJ1-5; D remains unclear. The ends were cut back, 7 bases at V and 11 bases at J, with 15 bases in the middle. Germline-derived CDR1 and CDR2 are MDHEN and SYDVKM. This CDR3 region has 12 residues. CDR3 nucleotide sequence: TGTGCCAGCATAATAAGAGGGCAGTCCCAGCATTTT. This sequence encodes CASIIRGQSQHF.

This clonotype was seen a handful of times. This chain links TRBV6-5 with TRBJ1-1, with 9 bases that match TRBD1. Per germline, CDR1 MNHEY and CDR2 SVGAGI. The V segment lost 5 bases and the J segment 4 bases; nucleotides outside the gene matches: 8. The length of the CDR3 is 15 residues. DNA of the CDR3: TGTGCCAGCAGTGGACAGGGGAGACCGAGCACTGAAGCTTTCTTT. Translated: CASSGQGRPSTEAFF.

As to this clonotype: A read error may account for a junction end that differs from germline. V is TRBV6-6 and J is TRBJ1-2, with 9 bases identical to TRBD1. This CDR3 has 19 amino acids. Looked up from germline, CDR1 is MNHNY and CDR2 is SVGAGI (reference sequence). CDR3 sequence reads: CASSYPISGTGLANYGYNF. The CDR3 DNA is TGTGCCAGCAGTTACCCAATTTCCGGGACAGGGCTAGCTAACTATGGCTACAACTTC.

This clonotype was counted many times. At one end the junction does not follow the germline gene, possibly because of a read error. CDR3 nucleotide sequence: TGTGCTAGCAGCTCCGGGGGGGGCCAAGGTGAGCAGTTCTTC. Translated: CASSSGGGQGEQFF. The rearrangement joins TRBV7-7 to TRBJ2-1, with TRBD2 matching 8 bases. The CDR3 consists of 14 residues. Germline values: CDR1 SSHAT, CDR2 FNYEAQ (reference sequence).

This clonotype was recorded at least ten times. CDR3 DNA: TGTGCCAGCTCACCACGAAAGTGGACAGGGGTAGACAATACGCAGTATTTT. Its translation is CASSPRKWTGVDNTQYF. This sequence joins TRBV18 and TRBJ2-3; 9 bases fit TRBD1. The CDR3 length is 17 residues. The germline V gene encodes CDR1 KGHSH and CDR2 LQKENI. With 1 base clipped from V and 7 bases from J, the junction kept 12 bases outside the gene matches.

The chain has TRBV27 and TRBJ2-3; TRBD1 is a possible D gene (6 bases). Trimming took off 2 bases at V and 4 bases at J, with 16 bases between the two ends. Germline V gene lookup returns CDR1 MNHEY and CDR2 SMNVEV (reference sequence). The CDR3 covers 16 residues. The CDR3 reads CASSLARGKGADTQYF. Written as DNA, the CDR3 is TGTGCCAGCAGTTTAGCCAGGGGAAAGGGGGCAGATACGCAGTATTTT.

In this sample, this clonotype turned up many times. The gene calls are TRBV20-1 and TRBJ1-2; 9 bases agree with TRBD1. CDR1 is DFQATT, CDR2 SNEGSKA, per germline (reference sequence). The J segment lost 6 bases and the V segment lost 6 bases, leaving 8 bases of the junction unmatched. CDR3 length: 13 amino acids. The CDR3 sequence is CSAKGRQGDGYTF. CDR3 DNA: TGCAGTGCCAAAGGAAGACAGGGGGATGGCTACACCTTC.

This clonotype was seen at least ten times. This rearrangement joins TRBV12-3 or TRBV12-4 to TRBJ2-7; D not certain. This CDR3 is built from 11 residues. Trimming removed 3 bases from V and 7 bases from J, with 7 bases in between. The CDR3 sequence is CASSLAFEQYF. Here the CDR3 DNA reads TGTGCCAGCAGTTTGGCGTTTGAGCAGTACTTC.

There are many counts of this clonotype. This rearrangement joins TRBV3-1 to TRBJ2-1; D is perhaps TRBD2 (6 bases). Trimming shortened V by 5 bases and J by 7 bases, and 15 bases separated the two germline ends. From germline, CDR1 is LGHDT and CDR2 YNNKEL (reference sequence). The CDR3 totals 14 residues. CDR3 in DNA: TGTGCCAGCAGCAGCCCCGGGAGCCTTAATGAGCAGTTCTTC. It encodes CASSSPGSLNEQFF.

About this clonotype: This may come from a read error, since a much larger clone is one base off. The chain recombines TRBV20-1 with TRBJ2-5, with a possible D match to TRBD2 (5 bases). V lost 5 bases to trimming and J lost 5 bases, with 18 bases between them. This CDR3 has 14 residues. Germline V CDR1 and CDR2: DFQATT, SNEGSKA (reference sequence). The CDR3 here is CSAPSIGDRETQYF. CDR3 DNA sequence: TGCAGTGCTCCCAGTATCGGGGATCGGGAGACCCAGTACTTC.